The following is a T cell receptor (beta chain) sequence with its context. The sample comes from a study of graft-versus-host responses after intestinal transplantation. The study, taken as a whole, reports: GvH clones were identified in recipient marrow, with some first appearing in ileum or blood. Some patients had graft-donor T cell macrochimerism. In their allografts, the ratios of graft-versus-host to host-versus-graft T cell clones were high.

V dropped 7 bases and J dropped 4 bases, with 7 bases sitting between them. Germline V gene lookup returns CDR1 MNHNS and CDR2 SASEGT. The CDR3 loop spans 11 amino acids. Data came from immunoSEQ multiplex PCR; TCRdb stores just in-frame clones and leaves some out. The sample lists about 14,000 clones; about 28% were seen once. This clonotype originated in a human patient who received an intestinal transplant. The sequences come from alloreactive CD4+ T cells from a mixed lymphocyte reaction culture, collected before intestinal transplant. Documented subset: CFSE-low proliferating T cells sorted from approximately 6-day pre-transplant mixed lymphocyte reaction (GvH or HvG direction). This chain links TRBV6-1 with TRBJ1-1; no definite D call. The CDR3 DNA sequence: TGTGCCAGCATATGGAGCACTGAAGCTTTCTTT. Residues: CASIWSTEAFF.